A selection of T cell receptor beta chains follows, all from one sample in a study of OX40 agonist ivuxolimab in advanced cancers. Repertoires were generated with immunoSEQ multiplex PCR, while TCRdb's copy carries only in-frame clones and drops some. The sample includes 60,000 to 75,000 clones, around 80% seen only once; the top ten take 1.1%. This sample comprised CD4+ or CD8+ T cells sorted from blood, obtained in a trial of the OX40 agonist ivuxolimab. These receptors were collected from an adult with an advanced solid tumor such as melanoma, head and neck, liver or kidney cancer. Each CDR3 is given with its conserved first and last residue. Each record gives: V gene, J gene, clone size, D gene, CDR3 protein, CDR3 DNA. D genes are given only for firm matches. Clone size is stated in some rows and not others, as once, few, many or a class when expanded.

>TRBV19|TRBJ2-1|NA|NA
CASSRTLPGMPNYEQFF
TGTGCCAGTAGTAGGACCCTCCCGGGGATGCCCAATTATGAGCAGTTCTTC
>TRBV7-8|TRBJ2-3|NA|TRBD2
CASGTNTDTQYF
TGTGCTAGCGGGACGAACACAGATACGCAGTATTTT
>TRBV19|TRBJ2-1|few|TRBD1
CASSMPGTGTNEQFF
TGTGCCAGTAGTATGCCCGGGACAGGTACGAATGAGCAGTTCTTC
>TRBV11-2|TRBJ1-5|NA|NA
CASSLELGGNQPQHF
TGTGCCAGCAGCTTAGAGTTAGGGGGCAATCAGCCCCAGCATTTT
>TRBV2|TRBJ1-2|NA|TRBD1
CASSEIGARTGPWDNYGYTF
TGTGCCAGCAGTGAAATTGGGGCCCGGACAGGGCCATGGGATAACTATGGCTACACCTTC
>TRBV10-2|TRBJ1-3|few|NA
CASRGTRSSGNTIYF
TGCGCCAGCAGGGGTACGAGGAGCTCTGGAAACACCATATATTTT
>TRBV6-4|TRBJ2-7|NA|NA
CASPYAGTGVREQYF
TGTGCCAGCCCCTACGCCGGGACTGGTGTGCGGGAGCAGTACTTC
>TRBV7-6|TRBJ2-7|once|NA
CASSFQDRAYEQYF
TGTGCCAGCAGCTTTCAGGACAGAGCCTACGAGCAGTACTTC
>TRBV2|TRBJ1-2|once|NA
CASSDGASYGYTF
TGTGCCAGCAGTGACGGAGCCTCCTATGGCTACACCTTC
>TRBV2|TRBJ1-5|NA|NA
CASSPDSLNQPQHF
TGTGCCAGCAGCCCGGACAGCCTCAATCAGCCCCAGCATTTT
>TRBV2|TRBJ2-2|once|TRBD2
CASTRTSGGMNTGELFF
TGTGCCAGCACCAGAACTAGCGGGGGCATGAACACCGGGGAGCTGTTTTTT
>TRBV4-2|TRBJ1-1|NA|TRBD1
CASSQDRQGAGAEAFF
TGTGCCAGCAGCCAAGATAGACAGGGGGCAGGGGCTGAAGCTTTCTTT
>TRBV18|TRBJ1-2|NA|NA
CASSPVSTGYSYGYTF
TGTGCCAGCTCACCCGTCTCTACAGGCTACTCGTATGGCTACACCTTC
>TRBV18|TRBJ2-1|NA|TRBD1
CASSRAGTGVRNEQFF
TGTGCCAGCTCCCGAGCCGGGACAGGGGTTCGGAATGAGCAGTTCTTC
>TRBV11-2|TRBJ2-7|few|NA
CASSLASGAASYEQYF
TGTGCCAGCAGCTTAGCTTCGGGGGCAGCGAGCTACGAGCAGTACTTC
>TRBV5-1|TRBJ2-3|NA|TRBD1
CASRAGDRAADTQYF
TGCGCCAGCAGAGCCGGGGACAGGGCCGCAGATACGCAGTATTTT
>TRBV19|TRBJ2-7|once|TRBD1
CASRSKQGASREQYF
TGTGCCAGTCGTAGTAAACAGGGGGCGTCGAGGGAGCAGTACTTC
>TRBV21-1|TRBJ1-5|NA|NA
CASERGAGNQPQHF
TGTGCCAGCGAACGGGGTGCCGGCAATCAGCCCCAGCATTTT
>TRBV18|TRBJ2-3|NA|NA
CASSPPTHSTDTQYF
TGTGCCAGCTCACCACCGACCCATAGCACAGATACGCAGTATTTT
>TRBV9|TRBJ1-6|medium-sized|NA
CASSVGASPLHF
TGTGCCAGCAGCGTAGGCGCGTCACCCCTCCACTTT
>TRBV9|TRBJ2-7|once|NA
CASSVALQTGVYEQYF
TGTGCCAGCAGCGTAGCTCTTCAGACTGGGGTCTACGAGCAGTACTTC
>TRBV5-4|TRBJ2-7|NA|TRBD1
CASSPTGSFHEQYF
TGTGCCAGCAGCCCGACAGGGAGTTTCCACGAGCAGTACTTC
>TRBV5-1|TRBJ2-1|NA|NA
CASRATPYPGLGNEQFF
TGCGCCAGCAGAGCTACCCCTTATCCGGGACTTGGGAATGAGCAGTTCTTC
>TRBV5-4|TRBJ2-1|NA|TRBD2
CASSLDAAGGPHNEQFF
TGTGCCAGCAGCTTGGACGCCGCGGGGGGGCCCCACAATGAGCAGTTCTTC
>TRBV19|TRBJ2-7|NA|TRBD1
CASSIGDRARGSYEQYF
TGTGCCAGTAGTATAGGGGACAGAGCGAGAGGCTCCTACGAGCAGTACTTC
>TRBV7-2|TRBJ2-2|once|NA
CASSPIRDTGELFF
TGTGCCAGCAGCCCAATAAGAGACACCGGGGAGCTGTTTTTT
>TRBV7-9|TRBJ2-3|NA|NA
CASSLRGITDTQYF
TGTGCCAGCAGCTTAAGGGGAATCACAGATACGCAGTATTTT
>TRBV9|TRBJ1-6|once|NA
CASSPRAPGVGSPLHF
TGTGCCAGCAGCCCTCGGGCCCCGGGAGTGGGTTCACCCCTCCACTTT
>TRBV11-1|TRBJ2-7|NA|TRBD1
CASSARDRVNTEQYF
TGTGCCAGCAGCGCCCGGGACAGGGTTAATACCGAGCAGTACTTC
>TRBV6-1|TRBJ2-7|NA|NA
CASRDAGPISYEQYF
TGTGCCAGCCGGGACGCGGGGCCCATCTCCTACGAGCAGTACTTC
>TRBV18|TRBJ1-4|NA|TRBD1
CASSLPPRGQGGEKLFF
TGTGCCAGCTCACTTCCCCCTCGCGGACAGGGAGGGGAAAAACTGTTTTTT
>TRBV18|TRBJ2-7|NA|TRBD1
CASSPRQGNNEQYF
TGTGCCAGCTCACCGCGACAGGGAAACAACGAGCAGTACTTC
>TRBV28|TRBJ1-2|NA|TRBD1
CASRTLRGITYGYTF
TGTGCCAGCAGAACTCTCAGGGGGATTACGTATGGCTACACCTTC
>TRBV4-1|TRBJ2-3|NA|NA
CASSQEEGGGRGADTQYF
TGCGCCAGCAGCCAAGAAGAAGGGGGGGGCAGGGGTGCAGATACGCAGTATTTT
>TRBV7-9|TRBJ1-4|NA|NA
CASSSVEWRFPLSNEKLFF
TGTGCCAGCAGCTCGGTGGAGTGGCGGTTCCCGCTTTCTAATGAAAAACTGTTTTTT
>TRBV6-1|TRBJ1-2|NA|NA
CASSVEVGGYTF
TGTGCCAGCAGTGTAGAGGTGGGTGGCTACACCTTC
>TRBV6-1|TRBJ1-2|medium-sized|TRBD1
CASGRTGLYGYTF
TGTGCCAGCGGAAGGACAGGGCTCTATGGCTACACCTTC
>TRBV5-4|TRBJ1-3|NA|NA
CASSPGPTKNSGNTIYF
TGTGCCAGCAGCCCCGGACCGACAAAAAACTCTGGAAACACCATATATTTT
>TRBV6-1|TRBJ1-2|NA|TRBD1
CASSETGTGVGGDYGYTF
TGTGCCAGCAGTGAGACCGGGACAGGGGTAGGGGGGGACTATGGCTACACCTTC
>TRBV5-1|TRBJ1-4|NA|NA
CASSRTGTTNEKLFF
TGCGCCAGCAGCCGTACAGGGACAACTAATGAAAAACTGTTTTTT
>TRBV4-1|TRBJ2-5|NA|TRBD2
CASSLGDGGSETQYF
TGCGCCAGCAGCCTTGGGGACGGGGGGAGTGAGACCCAGTACTTC
>TRBV11-1|TRBJ2-5|few|NA
CASSSDRGPQETQYF
TGTGCCAGCAGCTCCGACAGAGGGCCACAAGAGACCCAGTACTTC
>TRBV10-3|TRBJ2-3|NA|NA
CAIGEPLGDTQYF
TGTGCCATCGGGGAGCCTTTGGGAGATACGCAGTATTTT
>TRBV20-1|TRBJ1-2|NA|NA
CSAEGNYGYTF
TGCAGTGCCGAGGGAAACTATGGCTACACCTTC